The T cell receptor beta chain under discussion was sequenced for a study of technical replicates of blood from several donors (dated by TCRdb to 2017 to 2019). Of note for this clone: Its binding antigen is unknown. One base away there is no much larger clone; base qualities are not given.

The library was produced with the immunoSEQ multiplex PCR assay. TCRdb provides this immuneACCESS table in a form limited to in-frame rearrangements. Some clones are lacking; in checked studies, under half of them reflect an unresolved V gene, and why the rest are absent is not known. The sample table holds over 15,000 clones, of which around nine tenths were seen once. Together, the top ten hold 12% of the sample. The sample taken for sequencing was PBMCs. The clonotype comes from a human donor in good health.

At the DNA level, the sequence is TGTGCCAGCAGCTTAGAAGCGGGATTCTACAATGAGCAGTTCTTC. Its protein reads: CASSLEAGFYNEQFF. This chain joins TRBV7-6 to TRBJ2-1; 7 central nucleotides agree with TRBD2. CDR1 and CDR2 are drawn from the germline V gene: SGHVS, FNYEAQ. The V end gives up 1 base and the J end 3 bases, leaving 3 bases in the junction not matched to a gene. The CDR3 covers 15 residues, taking in both the cysteine and the phenylalanine. Only CDR3 DNA remains: 45 bases, in frame from the first base.